Below are 8 T cell receptor beta chains sequenced from a single sample in a study of blood T cell repertoires in COVID-19. Profiling relied on immunoSEQ multiplex PCR, and the TCRdb table lists in-frame clones only, not all of them. The repertoire holds around 450,000 clones, with around 89% as singletons. Sequenced: peripheral blood. These receptors were collected from a woman aged 30 to 39 with acute or convalescent COVID-19.

V usage is TRBV11-2 and J usage is TRBJ1-6, with D possibly being TRBD1 (6 bases). Germline CDR1 reads SGHAT; CDR2 reads FQNNGV. The V end was cut by 5 bases, the J end by 6 bases, with 11 bases between. The CDR3 extends over 14 amino acids. The CDR3 protein is CASSETGLNSPLHF. CDR3 DNA sequence: TGTGCCAGCAGCGAGACAGGCCTTAATTCACCCCTCCACTTT. Together with reference TRBV11-2 and TRBJ1-6, the CDR3 gives the full variable domain: EAGVAQSPRYKIIEKRQSVAFWCNPISGHATLYWYQQILGQGPKLLIQFQNNGVVDDSQLPKDRFSAERLKGVDSTLKIQPAKLEDSAVYLCASSETGLNSPLHFGNGTRLTVT.

This chain uses TRBV24-1 with TRBJ2-2, with TRBD2 as a possible D gene (6 bases). The CDR3 is made up of 14 amino acids. V was shortened by 7 bases and J by 3 bases, with 11 bases between the two germline ends. CDR1 and CDR2 from the germline V gene are KGHDR and SFDVKD. This CDR3 is CATRAPGDTGELFF. Written as DNA, the CDR3 is TGTGCCACCAGAGCGCCGGGGGACACCGGGGAGCTGTTTTTT.

This clone was seen a single time. The V gene is TRBV2, the J gene TRBJ2-3; TRBD1 is a possible D gene (6 bases). Germline loops: CDR1 SNHLY, CDR2 FYNNEI. This CDR3 comprises 15 residues. V was pared by 6 bases and J by 0 bases, with 13 bases between. DNA of the CDR3: TGTGCCAGCAGCCCGGCAGGGGACAGCACAGATACGCAGTATTTT. Its translation: CASSPAGDSTDTQYF.

V gene TRBV7-3 combines with J gene TRBJ2-5; D is unresolved. The V and J ends lost 2 bases and 5 bases respectively, with 9 bases between them. This CDR3 region has 13 residues. Per germline, CDR1 SGHTA and CDR2 FQGTGA. CDR3 in DNA: TGTGCCAGCAGCTTAGGTTCCAGGGAGACCCAGTACTTC. Its protein product is CASSLGSRETQYF.

This chain links TRBV9 with TRBJ1-2, with 7 bases lining up with TRBD1. The CDR3 contains 16 residues. V was pared by 4 bases and J by 7 bases, with 16 bases of the junction left unmatched. CDR1 SGDLS and CDR2 YYNGEE come from the germline V gene. CDR3 amino acids: CASSPRSPRQGAGYTF. CDR3 sequence (DNA): TGTGCCAGCAGCCCCCGTAGCCCCCGACAGGGAGCTGGCTACACCTTC.

The chain recombines TRBV28 with TRBJ2-3; tentative D call: TRBD1 (5 bases). Germline V gives CDR1 MDHEN, CDR2 SYDVKM. The CDR3 has 15 amino acids. Trimming took off 3 bases at V and 1 base at J, with 11 bases between the two ends. Here the CDR3 reads CASSFVLRGTDTQYF. The CDR3 bases are TGTGCCAGCAGTTTCGTCCTCAGGGGCACAGATACGCAGTATTTT.

This clone occurred a few times. The CDR3 sequence: CSVVENSGNTIYF. In DNA, the CDR3 is TGCAGCGTTGTGGAGAACTCTGGAAACACCATATATTTT. This sequence joins TRBV29-1 and TRBJ1-3; D gene unclear. Trimming cost V 4 bases and J 0 bases, with 7 bases left between them. CDR3 length: 13 amino acids. Germline CDR1 reads SQVTM; CDR2 reads ANQGSEA.

The chain couples TRBV7-9 to TRBJ1-1, with TRBD1 as a possible D gene (6 bases). Germline V gives CDR1 SEHNR, CDR2 FQNEAQ (reference sequence). This CDR3 region has 12 residues. The V gene lost 5 bases and the J gene lost 11 bases, with 15 bases spanning the gap. This chain's CDR3 is CASSPSGTRAFF. CDR3 sequence (DNA): TGTGCCAGCAGCCCGTCCGGGACAAGGGCTTTCTTT.